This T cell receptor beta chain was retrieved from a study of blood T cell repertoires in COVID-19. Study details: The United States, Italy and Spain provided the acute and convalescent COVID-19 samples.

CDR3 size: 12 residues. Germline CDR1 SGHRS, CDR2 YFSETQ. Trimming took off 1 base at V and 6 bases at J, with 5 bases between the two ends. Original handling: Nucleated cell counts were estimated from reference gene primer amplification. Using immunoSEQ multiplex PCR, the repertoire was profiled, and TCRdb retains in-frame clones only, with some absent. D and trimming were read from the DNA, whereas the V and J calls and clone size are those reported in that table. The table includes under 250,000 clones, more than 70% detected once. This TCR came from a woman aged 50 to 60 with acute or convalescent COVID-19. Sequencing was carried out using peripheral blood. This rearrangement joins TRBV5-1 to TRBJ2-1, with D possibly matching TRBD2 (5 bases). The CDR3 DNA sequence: TGCGCCAGCAGCTTGAGCGGCAATGAGCAGTTCTTC. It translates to CASSLSGNEQFF.